The 21 T cell receptor beta chains given below trace back to one sample, sequenced in a study of Ad26.COV2.S vaccination and SARS-CoV-2 variants. Sequencing used immunoSEQ multiplex PCR; TCRdb keeps in-frame clones, though not all of them. Of more than 150,000 clones listed, around nine tenths are singletons. Here the sequenced sample was peripheral blood, taken after recovery from COVID-19. These receptors were collected from a human donor who had recovered from COVID-19.

The CDR3 DNA sequence: TGCAGTGCTAGTTTGGGACTAGCGGGAGAATTGGGGGAGACCCAGTACTTC. Its translation is CSASLGLAGELGETQYF. The V and J genes are TRBV20-1 and TRBJ2-5, with 14 bases matching TRBD2. CDR3 size: 17 residues. Germline values: CDR1 DFQATT, CDR2 SNEGSKA (reference sequence). The trim removed 3 bases at V and 5 bases at J, leaving 11 bases unmatched.

The chain carries TRBV19 and TRBJ2-5; TRBD1 might be the D (5 bases). The CDR3 has 14 residues. Germline values: CDR1 LNHDA, CDR2 SQIVND (reference sequence). V lost 6 bases to trimming and J lost 0 bases, with 11 bases between them. CDR3 DNA: TGTGCCAGTAGCCGACAGTCCTACCAAGAGACCCAGTACTTC. Translating it yields CASSRQSYQETQYF.

The chain couples TRBV7-9 to TRBJ2-7, with a tentative D call TRBD2 (6 bases). The length of the CDR3 is 15 residues. V was trimmed by 4 bases and J by 2 bases, leaving 15 bases between them. CDR1 is SEHNR and CDR2 is FQNEAQ in the germline V gene (reference sequence). In DNA, the CDR3 is TGTGCCAGCAGCTCCTCGGGAGCTCCACCCTACGAGCAGTACTTC. This gives the protein CASSSSGAPPYEQYF. Full variable domain (remainder filled in from reference TRBV7-9 and TRBJ2-7): DTGVSQNPRHKITKRGQNVTFRCDPISEHNRLYWYRQTLGQGPEFLTYFQNEAQLEKSRLLSDRFSAERPKGSFSTLEIQRTEQGDSAMYLCASSSSGAPPYEQYFGPGTRLTVT.

The gene calls are TRBV2 and TRBJ2-1; 7 bases line up with TRBD2. The CDR3 runs 15 residues. V trimming: 4 bases; J trimming: 9 bases; junction bases outside the gene matches: 12. CDR1 and CDR2 (germline): SNHLY, FYNNEI. Here the CDR3 DNA reads TGTGCCAGCAGTGGAGGCGGGAGAAGGTCAGGTGAGCAGTTCTTC. Its protein product is CASSGGGRRSGEQFF.

This clone appeared once. J is TRBJ2-1 and V is TRBV30; D ambiguous. The CDR3 consists of 16 residues. Germline V CDR1 and CDR2: GTSNPN, SVGIG (reference sequence). V lost 2 bases and J lost 0, with 14 bases in between. The CDR3 nucleotides read TGTGCCTGGAGTAGTCCCCCCCAGAGCTCCTACAATGAGCAGTTCTTC. It specifies CAWSSPPQSSYNEQFF.

V usage is TRBV13 and J usage is TRBJ2-7; 13 nucleotides line up with TRBD2. Germline CDR1 reads PRHDT; CDR2 reads FYEKMQ (reference sequence). The CDR3 contains 18 residues. V dropped 6 bases and J dropped 7; count of bases not matched to a gene: 18. The CDR3 nucleotides are TGTGCCAGCAGTTGGACTAGCGGGAGAATCTTATCCATGCGAGAGCAGTACTTC. It specifies CASSWTSGRILSMREQYF.

This clone appeared once. The V gene is TRBV7-3, the J gene TRBJ2-3; 10 positions agree with TRBD2. The length of the CDR3 is 17 residues. The germline V gene has CDR1 SGHTA and CDR2 FQGTGA. J was trimmed by 0 bases and V by 2 bases; bases with no gene match: 5. Here the CDR3 reads CASSLGLAGVSTDTQYF. DNA of the CDR3: TGTGCCAGCAGCTTAGGTCTAGCGGGGGTGAGCACAGATACGCAGTATTTT.

About this clone itself: This sample also contains other DNA sequences that code for the same CDR3. This chain links TRBV9 with TRBJ1-3; D unclear. The germline V and J ends were trimmed by 0 bases and 1 base, with 11 bases remaining between them. Per germline, CDR1 SGDLS and CDR2 YYNGEE. The CDR3 has 16 amino acids. The CDR3 here is CASSVEGLGSGNTIYF. In DNA, the CDR3 is TGTGCCAGCAGCGTAGAGGGCCTGGGGTCTGGAAACACCATATATTTT.

The J gene is TRBJ2-7, the V gene TRBV4-1, with 9 bases aligning to TRBD1. V was pared by 0 bases and J by 2 bases, with 2 bases of the junction left unmatched. This CDR3 has 15 residues. Germline V gives CDR1 MGHRA, CDR2 YSYEKL. The CDR3: CASSQEGTGTYEQYF. In DNA form, the CDR3 reads TGCGCCAGCAGCCAAGAGGGGACAGGGACCTACGAGCAGTACTTC.

This chain links TRBV14 with TRBJ1-6; no reliable D call. The CDR3 runs to 13 residues. CDR1 is SGHDN, CDR2 FVKESK, per germline. The V gene lost 4 bases and the J gene lost 8 bases, with 9 bases spanning the gap. CDR3 sequence reads: CASSPGVDSPLHF. CDR3 bases: TGTGCCAGCAGCCCGGGCGTTGATTCACCCCTCCACTTT.

This chain uses TRBV14 with TRBJ2-2; the D gene is possibly TRBD1 (6 bases). V was clipped by 0 bases and J by 7 bases, with 9 bases between them. Germline V gene data show CDR1 as SGHDN and CDR2 as FVKESK. The CDR3 is 14 amino acids. For the CDR3, the DNA is TGTGCCAGCAGCCAAGATCTGGGACACGGGGAGCTGTTTTTT. Translated, it gives CASSQDLGHGELFF.

The V call is TRBV14, the J call TRBJ2-5; a possible D gene is TRBD2 (5 bases). In germline, CDR1 is SGHDN, CDR2 FVKESK. Trimming shortened V by 1 base and J by 7 bases, and 10 bases separated the two germline ends. CDR3 length: 13 amino acids. DNA of the CDR3: TGTGCCAGCAGCCAAGCGGCAGAGGGGACCCAGTACTTC. Translating gives CASSQAAEGTQYF.

The genes are TRBV5-1 and TRBJ2-3, with TRBD1 identical over 7 bases. The CDR3 contains 14 residues. Germline V gene lookup returns CDR1 SGHRS and CDR2 YFSETQ. The ends lost 1 base at V and 4 bases at J; junction bases unmatched: 3. Here the CDR3 reads CASSLIQGADTQYF. The CDR3 nucleotides read TGCGCCAGCAGCTTGATCCAGGGGGCAGATACGCAGTATTTT.

This chain links TRBV7-9 with TRBJ2-3; 8 bases map to TRBD2. CDR1 is SEHNR, CDR2 FQNEAQ, per germline (reference sequence). The CDR3 is 17 amino acids. After removal of 3 bases from V and 0 bases from J, the junction contained 8 bases not matched to a gene. DNA for the CDR3: TGTGCCAGCAGCTTCGGGACTAGTCGGATTAGCACAGATACGCAGTATTTT. This encodes CASSFGTSRISTDTQYF.

This rearrangement joins TRBV30 to TRBJ2-6; maybe TRBD2 (5 bases). The CDR3 covers 19 residues. Germline CDR1 is GTSNPN and CDR2 is SVGIG (reference sequence). Trimming left V 0 bases short and J 2 bases short, with 20 bases between. The CDR3 spells CAWSVSRGTGRPGANVLTF. The DNA of the CDR3 is TGTGCCTGGAGTGTAAGTCGAGGAACGGGAAGACCTGGGGCCAACGTCCTGACTTTC.

The J gene is TRBJ1-4, the V gene TRBV29-1, with unresolved D. V shed 5 bases and J shed 8 bases, with 15 bases lying between them. Germline V gives CDR1 SQVTM, CDR2 ANQGSEA. The CDR3 length is 13 residues. CDR3 protein: CSVRAMPSEKLFF. CDR3 DNA sequence: TGCAGCGTTCGGGCCATGCCAAGCGAAAAACTGTTTTTT.

J is TRBJ1-6 and V is TRBV9; tentative D call: TRBD1 (6 bases). Trimming pared 4 bases from V and 6 bases from J, leaving 17 bases between. Germline assignment: CDR1 SGDLS and CDR2 YYNGEE. This CDR3 region has 16 residues. CDR3 bases: TGTGCCAGCAGCTCGACCGGGACACCAATTAATTCACCCCTCCACTTT. It yields the protein CASSSTGTPINSPLHF. The whole variable domain, remainder taken from reference TRBV9 and TRBJ1-6, is DSGVTQTPKHLITATGQRVTLRCSPRSGDLSVYWYQQSLDQGLQFLIQYYNGEERAKGNILERFSAQQFPDLHSELNLSSLELGDSALYFCASSSTGTPINSPLHFGNGTRLTVT.

The chain is built from TRBV7-9 and TRBJ1-6; D not resolved. Germline V gene sequence: CDR1 SEHNR, CDR2 FQNEAQ (reference sequence). Trimming removed 2 bases from V and 0 bases from J, with 14 bases in between. This CDR3 is 18 amino acids long. The CDR3 reads CASSLFSWDSSYNSPLHF. The CDR3 DNA is TGTGCCAGCAGCTTATTTTCGTGGGATAGCTCCTATAATTCACCCCTCCACTTT.

V gene TRBV19 combines with J gene TRBJ2-7; D not certain. V shed 1 base and J shed 6 bases, with 16 bases lying between them. Germline CDR1 is LNHDA and CDR2 is SQIVND (reference sequence). The CDR3 loop spans 15 amino acids. Here the CDR3 reads CASSIVRAPGVEQYF. CDR3 DNA sequence: TGTGCCAGTAGTATAGTACGGGCGCCTGGGGTCGAGCAGTACTTC.

V usage is TRBV2 and J usage is TRBJ2-1; 8 bases are shared with TRBD2. From germline, CDR1 is SNHLY and CDR2 FYNNEI. With 6 bases clipped from V and 0 bases from J, the junction kept 7 bases outside the gene matches. The CDR3 sequence is 16 residues long. The CDR3 bases are TGTGCCAGCAGGGAGGCCAGCGGGAGCTCCTACAATGAGCAGTTCTTC. This translates into CASREASGSSYNEQFF.

The rearrangement links TRBV5-1 to TRBJ1-6; 7 bases agree with TRBD1. J lost 1 base, V lost 1 base, and 11 bases had no gene match. The CDR3 covers 19 residues. Looked up from germline, CDR1 is SGHRS and CDR2 is YFSETQ. The CDR3 loop reads CASSLNAQGFGSYNSPLHF. The DNA of the CDR3 is TGCGCCAGCAGCTTGAACGCACAGGGGTTTGGATCCTATAATTCACCCCTCCACTTT.